The table lists the clone carrying this T cell receptor beta chain with a few counts. Antigen: not known. V was clipped by 4 bases and J by 6 bases, with 16 bases between them. CDR1 DFQATT and CDR2 SNEGSKA come from the germline V gene (reference sequence). The CDR3 is made up of 14 amino acids. The sample comes from a study of blood T cells in healthy people across ages. They isolated at least 6.5 million PBMCs from each sample. Overall study findings and caveats: While age rose, TCR beta diversity per million T cells dropped in a roughly linear way.

Sample-barcoded 5' priming and a J-beta primer mix drove a second PCR of roughly 7 to 11 cycles. Each cDNA molecule carried a tag from a template-switch adaptor that contained 12 random nucleotides. The study obtained at least 2.5 million CDR3-containing paired-end reads from every sample. Via MiXCR, TCRdb re-called the 5' RACE reads, giving one row per CDR3 protein. The sample lists about 1.1 million distinct CDR3 sequences, under 40% occurring once. This receptor was obtained from a man between 18 and 35 years old in good health. The chain links TRBV20-1 to TRBJ2-1; possibly TRBD1 for D (6 bases). The sequencing input was blood. CDR3 in DNA: TGCAGTGCTACTGGGGCAGGGGTAGGCAATGAGCAGTTCTTC. Encoded protein: CSATGAGVGNEQFF.